The clone carrying this TCR beta chain came up a few times. Its antigen is unidentified. The sample originates from a study of Ad26.COV2.S vaccination and SARS-CoV-2 variants. Study context: The donor was enrolled in the Ad26.COV2.S arm of the COV1001 trial. Study-wide points: Placebo recipients had lower spike-specific TCR breadth than vaccine recipients.

Sequenced by immunoSEQ multiplex PCR; TCRdb stores in-frame clones only, minus some. The sample shows about 350,000 clones, approximately 90% of them seen only once. The CDR3 is made up of 14 amino acids. In germline, CDR1 is SGHVS, CDR2 FQNEAQ. The germline V and J ends were trimmed by 4 bases and 0 bases, with 9 bases remaining between them. Sample treatment: around 19 received Ad26.COV2.S at low or high dose, single or two shots; about five received placebo; per-sample allocation not given. Sample collection was performed on day 63 after the first vaccine or placebo injection. Vaccination used an Ad26 vector expressing Wuhan-strain SARS-CoV-2 spike.

This TCR was recovered from a person aged 18-65 years who received the Ad26.COV2.S COVID-19 vaccine or a placebo. The chain uses TRBV7-8 and TRBJ1-2, with D maybe TRBD1 (6 bases). The sample here was peripheral blood, taken in a trial of Ad26.COV2.S vaccine versus placebo. CDR3 sequence: CASSWTDTNYGYTF. CDR3 nucleotide sequence: TGTGCCAGCAGCTGGACAGATACTAACTATGGCTACACCTTC.